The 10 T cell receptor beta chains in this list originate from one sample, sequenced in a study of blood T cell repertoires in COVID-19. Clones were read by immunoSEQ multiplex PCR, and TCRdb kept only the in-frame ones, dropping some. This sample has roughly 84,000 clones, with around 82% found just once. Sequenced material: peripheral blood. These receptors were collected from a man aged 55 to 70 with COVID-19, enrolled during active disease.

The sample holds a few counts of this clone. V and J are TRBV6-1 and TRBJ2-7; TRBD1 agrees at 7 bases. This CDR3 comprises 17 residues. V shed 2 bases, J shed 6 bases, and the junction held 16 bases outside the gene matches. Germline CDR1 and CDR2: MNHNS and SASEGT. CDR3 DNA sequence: TGTGCCAGCAGTGAAACGGAGTACCGGGACAGTTCTATCGAGCAGTACTTC. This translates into CASSETEYRDSSIEQYF.

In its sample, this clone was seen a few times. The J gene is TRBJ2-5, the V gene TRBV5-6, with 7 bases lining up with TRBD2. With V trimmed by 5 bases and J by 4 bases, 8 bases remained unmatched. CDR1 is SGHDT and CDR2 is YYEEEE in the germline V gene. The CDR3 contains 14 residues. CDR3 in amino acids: CASSQLAVGETQYF. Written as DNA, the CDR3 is TGTGCCAGCAGTCAGCTAGCGGTAGGAGAGACCCAGTACTTC.

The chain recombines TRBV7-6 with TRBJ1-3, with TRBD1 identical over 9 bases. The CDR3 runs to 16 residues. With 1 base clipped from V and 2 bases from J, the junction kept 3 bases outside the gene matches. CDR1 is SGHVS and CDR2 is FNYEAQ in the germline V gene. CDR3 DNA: TGTGCCAGCAGCTTAGGGGGGACAGGGACTGGAAACACCATATATTTT. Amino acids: CASSLGGTGTGNTIYF. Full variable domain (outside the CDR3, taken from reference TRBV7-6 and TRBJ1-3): GAGVSQSPRYKVTKRGQDVALRCDPISGHVSLYWYRQALGQGPEFLTYFNYEAQQDKSGLPNDRFSAERPEGSISTLTIQRTEQRDSAMYRCASSLGGTGTGNTIYFGEGSWLTVV.

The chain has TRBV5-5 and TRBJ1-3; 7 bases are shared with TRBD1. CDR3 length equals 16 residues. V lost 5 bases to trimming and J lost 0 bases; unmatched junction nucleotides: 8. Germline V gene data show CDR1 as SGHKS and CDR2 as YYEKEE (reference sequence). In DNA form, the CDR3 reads TGTGCCAGCAGTACACAGGGGCCCAACTCTGGAAACACCATATATTTT. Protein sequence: CASSTQGPNSGNTIYF.

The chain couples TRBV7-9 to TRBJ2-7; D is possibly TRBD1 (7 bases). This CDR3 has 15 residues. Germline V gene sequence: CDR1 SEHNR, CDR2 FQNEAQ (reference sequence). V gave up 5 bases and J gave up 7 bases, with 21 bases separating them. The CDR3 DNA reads TGTGCCAGCAGCCAAGAAAGGGGGCCGGCGGGAGAGCAGTACTTC. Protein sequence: CASSQERGPAGEQYF.

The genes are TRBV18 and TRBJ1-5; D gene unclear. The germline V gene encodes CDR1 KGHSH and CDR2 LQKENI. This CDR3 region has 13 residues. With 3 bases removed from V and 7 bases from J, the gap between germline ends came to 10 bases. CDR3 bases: TGTGCCAGCTCACCTCGGGATGGGCAGCCCCAGCATTTT. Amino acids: CASSPRDGQPQHF.

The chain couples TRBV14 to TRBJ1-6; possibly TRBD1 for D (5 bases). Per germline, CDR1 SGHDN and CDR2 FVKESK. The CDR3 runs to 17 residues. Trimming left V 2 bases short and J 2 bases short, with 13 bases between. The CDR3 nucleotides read TGTGCCAGCAGCCAATCGGAGGGGAGGGCCTATAATTCACCCCTCCACTTT. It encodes CASSQSEGRAYNSPLHF.

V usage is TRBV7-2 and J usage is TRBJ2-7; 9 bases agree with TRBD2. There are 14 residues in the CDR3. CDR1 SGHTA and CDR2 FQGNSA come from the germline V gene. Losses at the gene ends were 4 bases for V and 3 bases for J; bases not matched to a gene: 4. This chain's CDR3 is CASSSTSGGYEQYF. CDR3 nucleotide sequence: TGTGCCAGCAGCTCGACTAGCGGTGGCTACGAGCAGTACTTC. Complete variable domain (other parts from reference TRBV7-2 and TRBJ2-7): GAGVSQSPSNKVTEKGKDVELRCDPISGHTALYWYRQSLGQGLEFLIYFQGNSAPDKSGLPSDRFSAERTGGSVSTLTIQRTQQEDSAVYLCASSSTSGGYEQYFGPGTRLTVT.

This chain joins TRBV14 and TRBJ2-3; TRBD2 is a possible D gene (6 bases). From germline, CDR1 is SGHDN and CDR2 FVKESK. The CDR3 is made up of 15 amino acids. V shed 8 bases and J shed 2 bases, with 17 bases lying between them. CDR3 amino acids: CASQAAGGITDTQYF. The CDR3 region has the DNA TGTGCCAGCCAAGCCGCCGGGGGAATCACAGATACGCAGTATTTT.

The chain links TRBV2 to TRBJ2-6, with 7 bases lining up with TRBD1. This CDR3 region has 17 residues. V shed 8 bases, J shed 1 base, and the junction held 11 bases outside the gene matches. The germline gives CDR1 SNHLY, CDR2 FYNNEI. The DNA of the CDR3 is TGTGCCAGCGTGGCGGACAGGTTGAGATCTGGGGCCAACGTCCTGACTTTC. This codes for CASVADRLRSGANVLTF.